A selection of T cell receptor beta chains follows, all from one sample in a study of blood T cell repertoires in COVID-19. TCRdb's copy holds only in-frame clones and misses some; the assay was immunoSEQ multiplex PCR. The sample comprises approximately 150,000 clones, about 88% of which are singletons, and roughly 5.4% rests with the top ten. The sequencing input was peripheral blood. The origin of the receptors is a woman in her fifties or sixties with COVID-19, enrolled during active disease. Each CDR3 is given with its conserved first and last residue. A D gene is named only where the DNA matches it firmly. Clone size is not always given. Where it is, it says once, few, many or a class for expanded clones.

>TRBJ1-6|14|TRBV2|.|.
TGTGCCAGCAGTCAGGGGATCTATAATTCACCCCTCCACTTT
CASSQGIYNSPLHF
>TRBJ2-1|16|TRBV5-4|.|.
TGTGCCAGCAGCTTGGACGGGACAAGCTCCTACAATGAGCAGTTCTTC
CASSLDGTSSYNEQFF
>TRBJ2-4|16|TRBV4-2|.|.
TGTGCCAGCAGCCAAGCGGGAGCCCTAGCCAAAAACATTCAGTACTTC
CASSQAGALAKNIQYF
>TRBJ2-5|13|TRBV29-1|.|TRBD1
TGCAGCGCCGGGACAGGGCTCCAAGAGACCCAGTACTTC
CSAGTGLQETQYF
>TRBJ2-5|14|TRBV11-3|.|.
TGTGCCAGCAGCCAACCGCGGGGAGGAGAGACCCAGTACTTC
CASSQPRGGETQYF
>TRBJ1-6|14|TRBV27|.|.
TGTGCCAGCAGTTTTTTTAGGGGTGATTCACCCCTCCACTTT
CASSFFRGDSPLHF
>TRBJ2-1|19|TRBV4-1|many|TRBD2
TGCGCCAGCAGCCAATCGGGGACTAGCGGGGCCAGCTCCTACAATGAGCAGTTCTTC
CASSQSGTSGASSYNEQFF
>TRBJ2-5|16|TRBV27|.|TRBD2
TGTGCCAGCAGTCCACAGCGGGGGGTTCCTCAAGAGACCCAGTACTTC
CASSPQRGVPQETQYF
>TRBJ1-2|16|TRBV7-9|.|TRBD1
TGTGCCAGCAGCTCTAATGGACAGGGCGATTTGTATGGCTACACCTTC
CASSSNGQGDLYGYTF
>TRBJ2-7|15|TRBV5-1|once|.
TGCGCCAGCAGCCCCATGACGGACGGGAGCTACGAGCAGTACTTC
CASSPMTDGSYEQYF
>TRBJ1-1|13|TRBV2|.|.
TGTGCCAGCAGGGCCGACAAGAACACTGAAGCTTTCTTT
CASRADKNTEAFF
>TRBJ1-3|12|TRBV7-9|once|.
TGTGCCAGCAGCGAACTAGGAAACACCATATATTTT
CASSELGNTIYF
>TRBJ1-2|13|TRBV24-1|once|TRBD1
TGCGACCAGTGCCCCGGGACAGACTATGGCTACACCTTC
CDQCPGTDYGYTF
>TRBJ2-7|17|TRBV18|.|.
TGTGCCAGCTCACCACCGCTTGGGGGCCCTTTCACCTACGAGCAGTACTTC
CASSPPLGGPFTYEQYF
>TRBJ2-7|12|TRBV4-1|few|.
TGCGCCAGCAGCCAAGGGAGCAACGAGCAGTACTTC
CASSQGSNEQYF
>TRBJ2-5|18|TRBV2|.|TRBD2
TGTGCCAGCAGTGAATGGTCTAGCGGGGGGGCTCGAGAGGAGACCCAGTACTTC
CASSEWSSGGAREETQYF
>TRBJ1-2|15|TRBV19|.|TRBD1
TGTGCCAGTAGTAGAGACCGGGACAGCATCTATGGCTACACCTTC
CASSRDRDSIYGYTF
>TRBJ1-2|13|TRBV6-5|.|.
TGTGCCAGCAGTTACTTCCCAGGGGAGGGCTACACCTTC
CASSYFPGEGYTF
>TRBJ2-7|13|TRBV11-2|.|.
TGTGCCAGCAGCTTCTCGGAGGCCTACGAGCAGTACTTC
CASSFSEAYEQYF
>TRBJ2-1|13|TRBV13|.|.
TGTGCCAGCAGCTCCCCCGTAAACAATGAGCAGTTCTTC
CASSSPVNNEQFF
>TRBJ2-4|14|TRBV30|.|.
TGTGCCTGGATGGAGGGGGGGGCCAAAAACATTCAGTACTTC
CAWMEGGAKNIQYF
>TRBJ2-1|17|TRBV9|few|TRBD2
TGTGCCAGCAGCCCGAGAGGACTAGCGGGGGGCGACAATGAGCAGTTCTTC
CASSPRGLAGGDNEQFF
>TRBJ1-5|16|TRBV4-3|.|.
TGCGCCAGCAGCCATGAGACCGGGACTGCACCTCAGCCCCAGCATTTT
CASSHETGTAPQPQHF
>TRBJ2-3|17|TRBV6-2/TRBV6-3|once|TRBD2
TGTGCCAGCAGTTACACTAGCGGGGGCCTATTCACAGATACGCAGTATTTT
CASSYTSGGLFTDTQYF
>TRBJ2-5|15|TRBV30|.|TRBD1
TGTGCCTGGAGTGCCGGGACAGGGGGTTCAGAGACCCAGTACTTC
CAWSAGTGGSETQYF
>TRBJ1-1|14|TRBV5-1|.|TRBD1
TGCGCCAGCAGCTTTACCGGGACAGAGACTGAAGCTTTCTTT
CASSFTGTETEAFF
>TRBJ1-3|13|TRBV10-2|few|.
TGCGCCAGCGAAGACAACTCTGGAAACACCATATATTTT
CASEDNSGNTIYF
>TRBJ2-5|14|TRBV18|.|.
TGTGCCAGCTCACCACCGGGGGGGCTCGAGACCCAGTACTTC
CASSPPGGLETQYF
>TRBJ2-5|15|TRBV19|.|TRBD2
TGTGCCAGTAGTATAAGCGGGGGGGCGCGGGAGACCCAGTACTTC
CASSISGGARETQYF
>TRBJ1-2|16|TRBV19|.|TRBD1
TGTGCCAGTATGGGGTCAAACAGGGGAACCTTCTATGGCTACACCTTC
CASMGSNRGTFYGYTF
>TRBJ2-4|12|TRBV29-1|.|TRBD1
TGCAGCGCTCGACAGGGGAATCACATTCAGTACTTC
CSARQGNHIQYF
>TRBJ1-2|15|TRBV6-5|.|TRBD1
TGTGCCAGCAGTATTTCCGGGACAGGAGGCTATGGCTACACCTTC
CASSISGTGGYGYTF
>TRBJ1-1|13|TRBV19|.|.
TGTGCCAGTACCCCGGGACACCTCACTGAAGCTTTCTTT
CASTPGHLTEAFF
>TRBJ1-2|15|TRBV5-4|.|TRBD1
TGTGCCAGCAGCTCTTGGACAGGGGCAAACTATGGCTACACCTTC
CASSSWTGANYGYTF
>TRBJ2-5|14|TRBV7-9|.|TRBD1
TGTGCCAGCAGCCCGCAGGGACAGCAAGAGACCCAGTACTTC
CASSPQGQQETQYF
>TRBJ2-3|13|TRBV19|.|.
TGTGCCAGTAGTATTCAGGCTACAGATACGCAGTATTTT
CASSIQATDTQYF
>TRBJ2-3|15|TRBV4-2|.|TRBD2
TGTGCCAGCAGCCAAGCGGGGGGGCTCACAGATACGCAGTATTTT
CASSQAGGLTDTQYF
>TRBJ1-6|15|TRBV27|few|.
TGTGCCAGCAGTTTAGGGGGCAACCTTAATTCACCCCTCCACTTT
CASSLGGNLNSPLHF
>TRBJ2-3|16|TRBV7-2|.|TRBD2
TGTGCCAGCAGCTCCATAGCGGGGGGGCCACCAGATACGCAGTATTTT
CASSSIAGGPPDTQYF
>TRBJ2-2|15|TRBV12-5|.|.
TGTGCTAGTGGTTTTCGGACAGCGAACACCGGGGAGCTGTTTTTT
CASGFRTANTGELFF
>TRBJ1-6|18|TRBV3-1/TRBV3-2|.|TRBD1
TGTGCCAGCAGCCAAAAAAGAGACAGGGCTTCCTATAATTCACCCCTCCACTTT
CASSQKRDRASYNSPLHF
>TRBJ1-2|14|TRBV4-1|.|.
TGCGCCAGCAGCCCCCTGGACAGAATCTATGGCTACACCTTC
CASSPLDRIYGYTF
>TRBJ1-2|14|TRBV2|.|TRBD1
TGTGCCAGCAGGGACTGGGACAGGGGCTATGGCTACACCTTC
CASRDWDRGYGYTF
>TRBJ2-2|16|TRBV7-3|.|.
TGTGCCAGCAGCCTGGCAGGGGTTACGGGTACCGGGGAGCTGTTTTTT
CASSLAGVTGTGELFF
>TRBJ2-6|16|TRBV5-1|.|.
TGCGCCAGCAGCTTGTCGGGAGACTCTGGGGCCAACGTCCTGACTTTC
CASSLSGDSGANVLTF
>TRBJ1-5|15|TRBV2|.|.
TGTGCCAGCAGTGCGGGACCGCCTAGCGATCAGCCCCAGCATTTT
CASSAGPPSDQPQHF
>TRBJ2-2|15|TRBV4-3|.|TRBD2
TGCGCCAGCAGCCCCCATAGTAGCGGGGCCGGGGAGCTGTTTTTT
CASSPHSSGAGELFF
>TRBJ2-2|12|TRBV25-1|.|.
TGTGCCAGCAGTGCAGGTGCCGGGGAGCTGTTTTTT
CASSAGAGELFF